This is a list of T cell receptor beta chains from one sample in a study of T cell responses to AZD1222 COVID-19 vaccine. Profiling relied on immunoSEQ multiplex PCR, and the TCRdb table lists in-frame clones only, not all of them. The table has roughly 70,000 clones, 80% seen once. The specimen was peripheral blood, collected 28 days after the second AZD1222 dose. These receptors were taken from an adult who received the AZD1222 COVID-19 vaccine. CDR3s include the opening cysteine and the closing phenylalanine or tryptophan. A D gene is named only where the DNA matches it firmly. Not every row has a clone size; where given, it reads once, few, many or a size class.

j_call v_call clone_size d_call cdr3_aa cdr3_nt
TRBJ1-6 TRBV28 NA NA CASSLGDSYNSPLHF TGTGCCAGCAGTCTAGGGGACTCCTATAATTCACCCCTCCACTTT
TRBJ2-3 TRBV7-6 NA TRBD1 CASSLATGGDTDTQYF TGTGCCAGCAGCTTAGCGACAGGGGGAGACACAGATACGCAGTATTTT
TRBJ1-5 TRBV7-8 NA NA CASSLALSVSGEPQHF TGTGCCAGCAGCTTAGCGCTAAGTGTCTCGGGTGAGCCCCAGCATTTT
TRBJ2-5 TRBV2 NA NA CASSEARRIQETQYF TGTGCCAGCAGTGAAGCGCGTAGAATACAAGAGACCCAGTACTTC
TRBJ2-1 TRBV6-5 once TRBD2 CASSRRLAGPNEQFF TGTGCCAGCAGTCGTAGACTAGCGGGGCCGAATGAGCAGTTCTTC
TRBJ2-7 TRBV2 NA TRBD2 CASSDSSGGAKEQYF TGTGCCAGCAGTGATTCTAGCGGGGGGGCGAAAGAGCAGTACTTC
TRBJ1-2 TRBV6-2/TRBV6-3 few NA CASSYAETAIDYGYTF TGTGCCAGCAGCTATGCAGAGACAGCGATCGACTATGGCTACACCTTC
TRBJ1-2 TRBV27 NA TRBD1 CASSRQGADYGYTF TGTGCCAGCAGTCGACAGGGGGCTGACTATGGCTACACCTTC
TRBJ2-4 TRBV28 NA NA CASRDPGKKNIQYF TGTGCCAGTCGGGACCCCGGGAAAAAAAACATTCAGTACTTC
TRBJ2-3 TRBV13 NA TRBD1 CASSLGGHTDTQYF TGTGCCAGCAGCCTAGGGGGCCATACAGATACGCAGTATTTT
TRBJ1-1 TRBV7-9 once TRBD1 CASSFTQLTGERAFF TGTGCCAGCAGCTTCACCCAACTCACAGGGGAACGTGCTTTCTTT
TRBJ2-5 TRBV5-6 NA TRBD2 CASSLEERGGDRLQTQYF TGTGCCAGCAGCTTGGAAGAGCGGGGGGGCGACAGGTTGCAGACCCAGTACTTC
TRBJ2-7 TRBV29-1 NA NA CSVVLYASSVEQYF TGCAGCGTTGTCCTCTACGCCTCCTCGGTGGAGCAGTACTTC
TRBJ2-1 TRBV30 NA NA CAWSSQQNYNEQFF TGTGCCTGGAGTTCCCAGCAGAATTACAATGAGCAGTTCTTC
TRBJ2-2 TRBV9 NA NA CASSFRSDTGELFF TGTGCCAGCAGCTTCCGGTCGGACACCGGGGAGCTGTTTTTT
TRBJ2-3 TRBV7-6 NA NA CASSLAGGRTDTQYF TGTGCCAGCAGCTTAGCGGGGGGGCGCACAGATACGCAGTATTTT
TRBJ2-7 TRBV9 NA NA CASSPLGTPSYEQYF TGTGCCAGCAGCCCCCTTGGGACACCCTCCTACGAGCAGTACTTC
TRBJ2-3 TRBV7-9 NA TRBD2 CASSLGLAGIITDTQYF TGTGCCAGCAGCTTGGGACTAGCGGGGATTATCACAGATACGCAGTATTTT
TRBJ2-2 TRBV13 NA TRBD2 CASSLRLATGELFF TGTGCCAGCAGCCTCAGACTAGCAACCGGGGAGCTGTTTTTT
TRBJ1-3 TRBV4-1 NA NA CASSPRSPWGRENTIYF TGCGCCAGCAGCCCTCGGTCCCCTTGGGGCCGGGAAAACACCATATATTTT
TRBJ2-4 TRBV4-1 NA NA CASSQEGSEAKNIQYF TGCGCCAGCAGCCAAGAAGGATCCGAAGCCAAAAACATTCAGTACTTC
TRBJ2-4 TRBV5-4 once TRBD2 CASSFSGGNKNIQYF TGTGCCAGCAGCTTTAGCGGGGGTAACAAAAACATTCAGTACTTC
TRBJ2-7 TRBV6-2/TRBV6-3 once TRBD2 CASSYSLAADDLTYEQYF TGTGCCAGCAGTTACTCACTAGCGGCTGATGATCTAACCTACGAGCAGTACTTC
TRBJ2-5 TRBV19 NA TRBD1 CASRKGQAGQETQYF TGTGCCAGTAGAAAAGGACAGGCGGGCCAAGAGACCCAGTACTTC
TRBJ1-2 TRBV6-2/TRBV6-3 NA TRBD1 CASSYISNRGAGYGYTF TGTGCCAGCAGTTACATTTCCAACAGGGGCGCTGGTTATGGCTACACCTTC
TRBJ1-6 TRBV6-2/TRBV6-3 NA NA CASSIPIRNSPLHF TGTGCCAGCAGCATCCCCATCCGAAATTCACCCCTCCACTTT
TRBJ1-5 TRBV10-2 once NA CASRPDREWEPQHF TGCGCCAGCAGACCAGACCGGGAATGGGAGCCCCAGCATTTT
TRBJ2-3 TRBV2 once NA CASRGQSSTDTQYF TGTGCCAGCAGAGGACAGTCTAGCACAGATACGCAGTATTTT
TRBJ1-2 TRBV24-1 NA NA CATSDQGSLGGYTF TGTGCCACCAGTGATCAGGGATCCCTGGGCGGCTACACCTTC
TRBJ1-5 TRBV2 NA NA CASSPGANSNQPQHF TGTGCCAGCAGCCCAGGAGCAAATAGCAATCAGCCCCAGCATTTT
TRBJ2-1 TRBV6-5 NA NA CASTPVWGTGNEQFF TGTGCCAGCACTCCGGTTTGGGGGACCGGGAATGAGCAGTTCTTC
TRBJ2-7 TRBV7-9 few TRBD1 CASSLSDRGPYEQYF TGTGCCAGCAGCTTATCGGACAGGGGGCCCTACGAGCAGTACTTC
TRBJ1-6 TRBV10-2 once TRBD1 CASSTGIKSYNSPLHF TGCGCCAGCTCGACAGGGATAAAATCCTATAATTCACCCCTCCACTTT
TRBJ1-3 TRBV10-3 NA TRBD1 CAISGQGSGNTIYF TGTGCCATCAGTGGACAGGGGTCTGGAAACACCATATATTTT
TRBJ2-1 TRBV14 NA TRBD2 CASSQGRRGGGLAETNQFF TGTGCCAGCAGCCAAGGAAGGCGGGGCGGGGGACTAGCAGAAACTAACCAGTTCTTC
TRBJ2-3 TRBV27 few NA CASSFINRADTQYF TGTGCCAGCAGTTTCATCAACAGGGCAGATACGCAGTATTTT
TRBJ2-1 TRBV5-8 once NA CASSLAAVSSYNEQFF TGTGCCAGCAGCTTGGCCGCGGTGAGCTCCTACAATGAGCAGTTCTTC
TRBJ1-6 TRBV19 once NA CASSIGGGQQYSPLHF TGTGCCAGTAGTATTGGCGGGGGGCAGCAGTATTCACCCCTCCACTTT
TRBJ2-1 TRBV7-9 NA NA CASTEGRGYSIEQFF TGTGCCAGCACCGAGGGTCGGGGTTACTCAATCGAGCAGTTCTTC
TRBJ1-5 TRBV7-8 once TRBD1 CASSSTGTVNQPQHF TGTGCCAGCAGCAGCACCGGGACAGTCAATCAGCCCCAGCATTTT
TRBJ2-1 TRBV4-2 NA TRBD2 CASSQDRDSGGRKFF TGTGCCAGCAGCCAAGATCGTGATAGCGGGGGACGGAAGTTCTTC
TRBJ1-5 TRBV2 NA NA CASTRQGNQPQHF TGTGCCAGCACGAGACAGGGCAATCAGCCCCAGCATTTT
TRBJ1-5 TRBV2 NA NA CASSELQGNNQPQHF TGTGCCAGCAGTGAGCTTCAGGGAAACAATCAGCCCCAGCATTTT
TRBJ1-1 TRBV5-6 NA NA CASSYTNEAFF TGTGCCAGCAGCTACACAAATGAAGCTTTCTTT
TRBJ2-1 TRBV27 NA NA CASSLLGVKGVNEQFF TGTGCCAGCAGTTTATTAGGCGTGAAGGGTGTCAATGAGCAGTTCTTC
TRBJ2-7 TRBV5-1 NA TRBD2 CASSQGLAVYEQYF TGCGCCAGCAGCCAGGGACTAGCAGTTTACGAGCAGTACTTC
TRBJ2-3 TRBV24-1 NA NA CATSDLPGRGGDADTQYF TGTGCCACCAGTGATTTGCCCGGTAGGGGGGGCGATGCAGATACGCAGTATTTT
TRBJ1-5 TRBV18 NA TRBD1 CASSPRAPGQGRPSPQHF TGTGCCAGCTCACCACGCGCCCCCGGACAGGGGAGACCTTCGCCCCAGCATTTT
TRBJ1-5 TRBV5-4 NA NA CASSGKPQHF TGTGCCAGCAGCGGGAAGCCCCAGCATTTT
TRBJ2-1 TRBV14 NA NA CASSQDIARSLAEQFF TGTGCCAGCAGCCAAGATATAGCTAGATCATTGGCTGAGCAGTTCTTC
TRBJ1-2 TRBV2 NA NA CASRGGDYGYTF TGTGCCAGCAGGGGCGGGGACTATGGCTACACCTTC
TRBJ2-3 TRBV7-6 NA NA CASSFGGGGTDTQYF TGTGCCAGCAGCTTTGGGGGGGGCGGCACAGATACGCAGTATTTT
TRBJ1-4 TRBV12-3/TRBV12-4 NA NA CASAGNEKLFF TGTGCCAGCGCAGGGAATGAAAAACTGTTTTTT